One and the same sample provided the 32 T cell receptor beta chains below, sequenced in a study of human T cells and chemical hapten exposure. One entry per CDR3 protein results from TCRdb running MiXCR on the RACE reads. The sample has 85,000 or so distinct CDR3 sequences; around 10% are singletons. Time point specified: patch test 2, 6 weeks after DPC sensitization. Specified treatment: therapeutic diphenylcyclopropenone sensitization with weekly scalp DPC. The sample consisted of whole blood, taken in connection with sensitization to the hapten diphenylcyclopropenone (DPC). These receptor sequences come from a man aged 18 to 30 with alopecia areata. Some clones in this sample may be carry-over from other donors' samples.

The V gene is TRBV18, the J gene TRBJ1-1; 7 bases align to TRBD1. The V gene end was trimmed by 3 bases and the J gene end by 3 bases; junction bases not matched to a gene: 10. Germline V gene lookup returns CDR1 KGHSH and CDR2 LQKENI. This CDR3 region has 16 residues. CDR3 sequence: CASSPIEGAFYTEAFF. CDR3 DNA: TGTGCCAGCTCACCTATTGAGGGGGCCTTCTACACTGAAGCTTTCTTT.

The gene calls are TRBV6-2 or TRBV6-3 and TRBJ2-3, with D unclear. Trimming stripped 4 bases from V and 3 bases from J, with 8 bases between. The CDR3 is 13 residues long. Germline V gene lookup returns CDR1 MNHEY and CDR2 SVGEGT. CDR3 nucleotide sequence: TGTGCCAGCAGTTCCCAAAGGACAGATACGCAGTATTTT. Translated, it gives CASSSQRTDTQYF.

In its sample, this clonotype was seen a few times. The chain joins TRBV3-1 to TRBJ2-5; D possibly matches TRBD1 or TRBD2 (6 bases each). CDR1 and CDR2 from the germline V gene are LGHDT and YNNKEL (reference sequence). The CDR3 covers 15 residues. Trimming removed 4 bases at V and 5 bases at J, with 17 bases between. The CDR3 sequence: CASSRGTHTGETQYF. The CDR3 region has the DNA TGTGCCAGCAGCCGCGGGACACACACTGGGGAGACCCAGTACTTC.

Ten or more counts support this clonotype. The chain recombines TRBV13 with TRBJ2-5; maybe TRBD2 (5 bases). The CDR3 totals 13 residues. Germline V gene sequence: CDR1 PRHDT, CDR2 FYEKMQ (reference sequence). V lost 3 bases, J lost 4 bases, and 9 bases lay in between. The CDR3 loop is CASSFSSSETQYF. The CDR3 DNA is TGTGCCAGCAGCTTTTCTAGCTCAGAGACCCAGTACTTC.

The chain combines TRBV10-3 with TRBJ2-7, with 10 bases aligning to TRBD1. The trim removed 10 bases at V and 6 bases at J, leaving 6 bases unmatched. CDR3 length: 12 residues. Germline V gene lookup returns CDR1 ENHRY and CDR2 SYGVKD. This CDR3 reads CARLGQGSEQYF. Written as DNA, the CDR3 is TGTGCCAGGTTGGGACAGGGGAGCGAGCAGTACTTC.

Only a few counts were recorded for this clonotype. The V gene is TRBV14, the J gene TRBJ1-1; D unresolved. The ends were cut back, 1 base at V and 6 bases at J, with 9 bases in the middle. This CDR3 has 13 amino acids. CDR1 SGHDN and CDR2 FVKESK come from the germline V gene. CDR3 loop: CASSQGFRAEAFF. The CDR3 coding sequence is TGTGCCAGCAGCCAAGGGTTCAGAGCTGAAGCTTTCTTT.

The CDR3 nucleotides are TGTGCCAGCAGCTCCACACCAATAACAGGGGCAGGGGCCAACGTCCTGACTTTC. Translated: CASSSTPITGAGANVLTF. The chain has TRBV7-3 and TRBJ2-6; the match to TRBD1 covers 7 bases. The ends lost 4 bases at V and 4 bases at J; junction bases unmatched: 13. The CDR3 runs to 18 residues. CDR1 is SGHTA and CDR2 is FQGTGA in the germline V gene.

V gene TRBV18 combines with J gene TRBJ1-5; the match to TRBD1 covers 7 bases. The CDR3 is 15 residues long. Losses at the gene ends were 4 bases for V and 0 bases for J; bases not matched to a gene: 3. The V gene's germline CDR1 is KGHSH and CDR2 LQKENI. The CDR3 here is CASSLGQDSNQPQHF. Here the CDR3 DNA reads TGTGCCAGCTCACTTGGACAGGATAGCAATCAGCCCCAGCATTTT.

This clonotype was counted only a few times. This chain connects TRBV2 to TRBJ1-2; no firm D call. Germline V gene data show CDR1 as SNHLY and CDR2 as FYNNEI. V was cut by 2 bases and J by 2 bases, with 9 bases left in between. The CDR3 covers 14 residues. CDR3 loop: CASSELVGNYGYTF. The CDR3 coding sequence is TGTGCCAGCAGTGAACTGGTAGGGAACTATGGCTACACCTTC.

This clonotype was detected a few times. V usage is TRBV4-1 and J usage is TRBJ2-7; 8 nucleotides match TRBD2. Per germline, CDR1 MGHRA and CDR2 YSYEKL. Unmatched junction bases numbered 4, after V lost 1 base and J lost 5 bases. The length of the CDR3 is 14 residues. The CDR3 region has the DNA TGCGCCAGCAGCCAAGTGGCGGGGGGCAACGAGCAGTACTTC. The encoded protein is CASSQVAGGNEQYF.

This clonotype was observed at least ten times. The chain recombines TRBV2 with TRBJ1-1; D is ambiguous. V lost 7 bases, J lost 6 bases, and 6 bases lay in between. The CDR3 spans 10 residues. CDR1 and CDR2 (germline): SNHLY, FYNNEI. The CDR3 protein is CASIRAEAFF. Here the CDR3 DNA reads TGTGCCAGCATTAGGGCTGAAGCTTTCTTT.

Only a few counts were recorded for this clonotype. The chain is built from TRBV7-9 and TRBJ1-1, with TRBD1 as a possible D gene (6 bases). The CDR3 covers 17 residues. Germline CDR1 SEHNR, CDR2 FQNEAQ (reference sequence). The V gene lost 2 bases and the J gene lost 3 bases, with 19 bases spanning the gap. The CDR3 DNA sequence: TGTGCCAGCAGCTTAAGCCGATTTGGACAGAAGGACACTGAAGCTTTCTTT. Encoded protein: CASSLSRFGQKDTEAFF.

The table lists this clonotype with a few counts. The chain recombines TRBV9 with TRBJ2-5; D is unclear. Per germline, CDR1 SGDLS and CDR2 YYNGEE. The V and J ends lost 2 bases and 5 bases respectively, with 7 bases between them. The CDR3 length is 12 residues. The CDR3 is CASSVVGETQYF. DNA of the CDR3: TGTGCCAGCAGCGTTGTAGGGGAGACCCAGTACTTC.

Ten or more counts support this clonotype. The gene calls are TRBV9 and TRBJ1-4, with 11 bases identical to TRBD1. The CDR3 totals 16 residues. V was pared by 3 bases and J by 4 bases, with 5 bases of the junction left unmatched. In germline, CDR1 is SGDLS, CDR2 YYNGEE. In nucleotides, the CDR3 is TGTGCCAGCAGCGAGGACAGGGGGCGAGATAATGAAAAACTGTTTTTT. Its protein is CASSEDRGRDNEKLFF.

This clonotype was picked up a small number of times. V and J are TRBV10-3 and TRBJ2-3, with D perhaps TRBD2 (5 bases). CDR1 and CDR2 (germline): ENHRY, SYGVKD. V lost 0 bases and J lost 7, with 8 bases in between. This CDR3 spans 13 amino acids. The CDR3 DNA follows: TGTGCCATCAGTGAGTCGGACGGGAATACGCAGTATTTT. Translating gives CAISESDGNTQYF.

This clonotype was seen more than once but under ten times. J is TRBJ2-5 and V is TRBV5-4, with 7 bases lining up with TRBD2. Losses at the gene ends were 0 bases for V and 10 bases for J; bases not matched to a gene: 3. The CDR3 extends over 12 amino acids. Per the germline V gene, CDR1 is SGHNT and CDR2 is YYREEE (reference sequence). The CDR3 bases are TGTGCCAGCAGCTTGGGCAGGGAGGGCCAGTACTTC. Translating it yields CASSLGREGQYF.

This clonotype was seen only a few times. Here the CDR3 reads CASSYTGTGGENEKLFF. As DNA, the CDR3 is TGTGCCAGCAGTTACACCGGGACAGGGGGCGAAAATGAAAAACTGTTTTTT. V and J are TRBV6-6 and TRBJ1-4, with 12 bases lining up with TRBD1. The CDR3 spans 17 residues. Germline values: CDR1 MNHNY, CDR2 SVGAGI (reference sequence). Losses at the gene ends were 2 bases for V and 5 bases for J; bases not matched to a gene: 6.

A few counts support this clonotype. J is TRBJ2-7 and V is TRBV23-1; D might be TRBD1 (5 bases). TRBV23-1 is an ORF; its function is uncertain. The V gene lost 0 bases and the J gene lost 0 bases, with 12 bases spanning the gap. CDR3 length: 16 residues. The CDR3 is CASSQSWAGFSYEQYF. CDR3 sequence (DNA): TGCGCCAGCAGTCAATCCTGGGCAGGGTTCTCCTACGAGCAGTACTTC.

This rearrangement joins TRBV3-1 to TRBJ2-6, with D tentatively TRBD2 (6 bases). Germline V gene lookup returns CDR1 LGHDT and CDR2 YNNKEL (reference sequence). This CDR3 comprises 14 residues. V was trimmed by 7 bases and J by 2 bases, leaving 9 bases between them. CDR3 sequence: CASTTSPGANVLTF. For the CDR3, the DNA is TGTGCCAGCACCACTAGCCCTGGGGCCAACGTCCTGACTTTC. Complete variable domain (other parts from reference TRBV3-1 and TRBJ2-6): DTAVSQTPKYLVTQMGNDKSIKCEQNLGHDTMYWYKQDSKKFLKIMFSYNNKELIINETVPNRFSPKSPDKAHLNLHINSLELGDSAVYFCASTTSPGANVLTFGAGSRLTVL.

The chain links TRBV20-1 to TRBJ1-4; possible D gene TRBD1, 5 bases. The CDR3 has 14 amino acids. Germline CDR1 is DFQATT and CDR2 is SNEGSKA (reference sequence). Trimming left V 5 bases short and J 6 bases short, with 16 bases between. CDR3 coding DNA: TGCAGTGCTTACCGACGGGACGGATATGAAAAACTGTTTTTT. Translation gives CSAYRRDGYEKLFF.

This clonotype occurred many times. V gene TRBV18 combines with J gene TRBJ2-7; D not certain. V dropped 5 bases and J dropped 2 bases, with 4 bases sitting between them. The CDR3 runs to 11 residues. Germline CDR1 and CDR2: KGHSH and LQKENI. The CDR3 DNA sequence: TGTGCCAGCTCATCAGCCTACGAGCAGTACTTC. Its protein is CASSSAYEQYF.

This clonotype was seen a handful of times. The CDR3, as DNA: TGTGCCAGCAGCTGGAGAACCGGTCAGCCCCAGCATTTT. Translating gives CASSWRTGQPQHF. The chain employs TRBV7-6 and TRBJ1-5; D not resolved. CDR3 size: 13 residues. V was shortened by 4 bases and J by 6 bases, with 10 bases between the two germline ends. The germline CDR1 and CDR2 sequences are SGHVS and FNYEAQ.

This clonotype has a count of ten or more. The rearrangement joins TRBV6-4 to TRBJ2-1; tentative D call: TRBD2 (6 bases). With 2 bases removed from V and 7 bases from J, the gap between germline ends came to 15 bases. The CDR3 loop spans 15 amino acids. Germline V CDR1 and CDR2: MRHNA, SNTAGT. The CDR3: CASSDRSGGANEQFF. In nucleotides, the CDR3 is TGTGCCAGCAGTGACAGAAGCGGCGGGGCTAATGAGCAGTTCTTC.

Ten or more counts support this clonotype. CDR3 DNA: TGTGCCAGCAGCTTAGGAGCGGCAGATACGCAGTATTTT. Protein: CASSLGAADTQYF. The V and J genes are TRBV7-8 and TRBJ2-3; tentative D call: TRBD2 (5 bases). Germline V gene data show CDR1 as SGHVS and CDR2 as FQNEAQ. Trimming removed 1 base at V and 4 bases at J, with 6 bases between. The CDR3 spans 13 residues.

The V call is TRBV2, the J call TRBJ2-5; perhaps D is TRBD1 or TRBD2 (6 bases each). The V and J ends lost 8 bases and 0 bases respectively, with 13 bases between them. In germline, CDR1 is SNHLY, CDR2 FYNNEI. This CDR3 comprises 14 residues. CDR3 amino acids: CASGRGVDQETQYF. The DNA of the CDR3 is TGTGCCAGCGGTAGGGGGGTCGACCAAGAGACCCAGTACTTC. Together with reference TRBV2 and TRBJ2-5, the CDR3 gives the full variable domain: EPEVTQTPSHQVTQMGQEVILRCVPISNHLYFYWYRQILGQKVEFLVSFYNNEISEKSEIFDDQFSVERPDGSNFTLKIRSTKLEDSAMYFCASGRGVDQETQYFGPGTRLLVL.

This clonotype was seen at least ten times. V usage is TRBV10-3 and J usage is TRBJ1-1; tentatively, D is TRBD1 (5 bases). Germline CDR1 reads ENHRY; CDR2 reads SYGVKD. The CDR3 contains 15 residues. Trimming took 11 bases from V and 1 from J, leaving 20 bases between them. In nucleotides, the CDR3 is TGTGCCTCTGACCGGGGCCCTGGGGCGAACACTGAAGCTTTCTTT. Translated, it gives CASDRGPGANTEAFF.

This clonotype showed up many times. The genes are TRBV6-5 and TRBJ1-1; tentative D call: TRBD1 (5 bases). CDR1 and CDR2 from the germline V gene are MNHEY and SVGAGI. The ends were cut back, 2 bases at V and 11 bases at J, with 15 bases in the middle. The CDR3 spans 13 residues. CDR3 sequence (DNA): TGTGCCAGCAGTTACGCCTATGACAGCGCGGCTTTCTTT. It specifies CASSYAYDSAAFF.

This chain joins TRBV27 and TRBJ2-7, with TRBD2 matching over 9 bases. The CDR3 is 15 residues long. The trim removed 5 bases at V and 2 bases at J, leaving 7 bases unmatched. CDR1 and CDR2 from the germline V gene are MNHEY and SMNVEV (reference sequence). CDR3 nucleotides: TGTGCCAGCAGTCGAATCATAGCGGGGGCCTACGAGCAGTACTTC. It encodes CASSRIIAGAYEQYF.

This clonotype was recorded many times. This rearrangement joins TRBV12-3 or TRBV12-4 to TRBJ1-5; tentatively, D is TRBD1 (5 bases). The CDR3 has 14 residues. Deletions cut 2 bases from V and 1 base from J, with 6 bases between. The CDR3 DNA reads as TGTGCCAGCAGTTTATGGGGGAGCAATCAGCCCCAGCATTTT. Translated: CASSLWGSNQPQHF.

The sample holds a few counts of this clonotype. The rearrangement links TRBV7-2 to TRBJ2-7; 8 positions match TRBD1. The CDR3 runs 15 residues. The germline gives CDR1 SGHTA, CDR2 FQGNSA. V lost 5 bases and J lost 1; bases outside the gene matches: 7. CDR3 nucleotides: TGTGCCAGCAGCCCCGACAGGGGCACTTCCTACGAGCAGTACTTC. It translates to CASSPDRGTSYEQYF.

This rearrangement joins TRBV5-6 to TRBJ1-5, with a tentative D call TRBD1 (6 bases). The CDR3 totals 15 residues. V shed 4 bases and J shed 5 bases, with 16 bases lying between them. Germline CDR1 SGHDT, CDR2 YYEEEE. CDR3 coding DNA: TGTGCCAGCAGCACCGCGGGGGGCTGGGATCAGCCCCAGCATTTT. It specifies CASSTAGGWDQPQHF.

There are a few counts of this clonotype. The gene calls are TRBV11-2 and TRBJ2-5, with a weak D call TRBD2 (6 bases). Trimming removed 4 bases at V and 4 bases at J, with 10 bases between. The CDR3 is 13 amino acids. CDR1 is SGHAT and CDR2 is FQNNGV in the germline V gene. In DNA form, the CDR3 reads TGTGCCAGCAGCTCATTCGGGGGAGAGACCCAGTACTTC. Its protein is CASSSFGGETQYF.